This T cell receptor (beta chain) stems from a study of blood T cells in healthy people across ages. Study-wide points: PBMC samples, being unsorted, prevented any conclusive comparison of naive and antigen-experienced cells.

Primed by a sample-barcoded 5' primer and a J-beta primer mix, a second PCR proceeded for about 6 to 12 cycles. Each sample yielded at least 3 million CDR3-containing paired-end reads. MiXCR, applied by TCRdb to the 5' RACE reads, yields one record per CDR3 protein. The table has about a million distinct CDR3 sequences, 40% to 60% seen once; the top ten hold over 10%. Germline V gene data show CDR1 as ENHRY and CDR2 as SYGVKD. V was shortened by 6 bases and J by 5 bases, with 22 bases between the two germline ends. The CDR3 spans 16 residues. For this clonotype: Its antigen is undetermined.

The J gene is TRBJ1-1, the V gene TRBV10-3; D unresolved. The receptor was derived from a man aged 25-45 years in good health. Input material: blood. The CDR3 DNA reads TGTGCCATCAGCCGAAAAGAGAAGGGAATTTGGACTGAAGCTTTCTTT. Amino acid sequence: CAISRKEKGIWTEAFF.